Each of the 16 T cell receptor beta chains below was sequenced from the same sample in a study of T cell responses to AZD1222 COVID-19 vaccine. Sequenced by immunoSEQ multiplex PCR; TCRdb stores in-frame clones only, minus some. The sample consists of a few hundred thousand clones, 85% to 95% of them appearing once. The sequences come from peripheral blood, collected on day 0 of AZD1222 vaccination. These receptor sequences come from an adult in good health.

The chain employs TRBV11-2 and TRBJ1-3; D possibly corresponds to TRBD1 (5 bases). The germline V and J ends were trimmed by 6 bases and 1 base, with 19 bases remaining between them. From germline, CDR1 is SGHAT and CDR2 FQNNGV. There are 17 residues in the CDR3. The CDR3 spells CASRIPGQGSSGNTIYF. CDR3 sequence (DNA): TGTGCCAGCAGAATCCCCGGGCAGGGATCATCTGGAAACACCATATATTTT.

The chain links TRBV4-3 to TRBJ2-1; 9 nucleotides line up with TRBD2. With V trimmed by 1 base and J by 3 bases, 4 bases remained unmatched. From germline, CDR1 is LGHNA and CDR2 YSLEER. CDR3 length: 16 amino acids. In DNA form, the CDR3 reads TGCGCCAGCAGCCAAGGTTCAGCGGGAGGCTACAATGAGCAGTTCTTC. This codes for CASSQGSAGGYNEQFF.

V is TRBV5-1 and J is TRBJ2-7; perhaps TRBD2 as D (5 bases). The V end was cut by 0 bases, the J end by 0 bases, with 10 bases between. CDR1 SGHRS and CDR2 YFSETQ come from the germline V gene. CDR3 length equals 15 residues. As DNA, the CDR3 is TGCGCCAGCAGCTTGGGAGGGCGCAGCTCCTACGAGCAGTACTTC. This encodes CASSLGGRSSYEQYF.

The V gene is TRBV25-1, the J gene TRBJ1-4; tentatively, D is TRBD1 (5 bases). The CDR3 loop spans 16 amino acids. V lost 3 bases, J lost 1 base, and 12 bases lay in between. Germline values: CDR1 MGHDK, CDR2 SYGVNS. The CDR3, as DNA: TGTGCCAGCAGTGAGCCAGGGAAGGGAACTAATGAAAAACTGTTTTTT. It yields the protein CASSEPGKGTNEKLFF.

The chain is built from TRBV7-2 and TRBJ2-1; D tentatively reads TRBD1 or TRBD2 (5 bases each). CDR3 size: 13 residues. Germline assignment: CDR1 SGHTA and CDR2 FQGNSA. V gave up 6 bases and J gave up 6 bases, with 12 bases separating them. CDR3: CASSLHGTNEQFF. CDR3 in DNA: TGTGCCAGCAGTCTACACGGGACCAATGAGCAGTTCTTC. The full variable domain, rest sourced from reference TRBV7-2 and TRBJ2-1, is GAGVSQSPSNKVTEKGKDVELRCDPISGHTALYWYRQSLGQGLEFLIYFQGNSAPDKSGLPSDRFSAERTGGSVSTLTIQRTQQEDSAVYLCASSLHGTNEQFFGPGTRLTVL.

The chain has TRBV3-1 (or the pseudogene TRBV3-2) and TRBJ2-1; 12 positions agree with TRBD2. Germline V gene lookup returns CDR1 LGHDT and CDR2 YNNKEL (reference sequence). The CDR3 covers 14 residues. V was pared by 6 bases and J by 9 bases, with 6 bases of the junction left unmatched. CDR3 in DNA: TGTGCCAGCAGTGGACTAGCGGGATTGGGTGAGCAGTTCTTC. It specifies CASSGLAGLGEQFF.

The chain carries TRBV24-1 and TRBJ1-2; D might be TRBD1 (5 bases). V dropped 2 bases and J dropped 6 bases, with 6 bases sitting between them. The CDR3 loop spans 12 amino acids. Germline CDR1 KGHDR, CDR2 SFDVKD. CDR3 loop: CATSDSGHGYTF. For the CDR3, the DNA is TGTGCCACCAGTGATTCGGGACATGGCTACACCTTC.

In its sample, this clone was seen once. This rearrangement joins TRBV6-1 to TRBJ2-7; no firm D call. V shed 3 bases and J shed 3 bases, with 12 bases lying between them. Germline V gives CDR1 MNHNS, CDR2 SASEGT. CDR3 length: 14 amino acids. Here the CDR3 reads CASSDRPLNYEQYF. CDR3 coding DNA: TGTGCCAGCAGTGACAGGCCACTTAACTACGAGCAGTACTTC.

V gene TRBV5-1 combines with J gene TRBJ2-1; D gene uncertain. Germline-derived CDR1 and CDR2 are SGHRS and YFSETQ. The ends were cut back, 0 bases at V and 6 bases at J, with 13 bases in the middle. The CDR3 runs to 15 residues. CDR3 protein: CASSLVSGKSNEQFF. The CDR3 bases are TGCGCCAGCAGCTTGGTGAGTGGGAAGAGCAATGAGCAGTTCTTC.

The chain combines TRBV4-1 with TRBJ2-2; 7 bases align to TRBD1. Germline V gene lookup returns CDR1 MGHRA and CDR2 YSYEKL. The trim removed 4 bases at V and 9 bases at J, leaving 11 bases unmatched. This CDR3 contains 15 residues. The CDR3 DNA reads TGCGCCAGCAGCCTCCCGGGACAGAGAAGCAGGGAGCTGTTTTTT. Amino acid sequence: CASSLPGQRSRELFF.

This clone showed up just once. This chain links TRBV28 with TRBJ2-6, with D possibly TRBD1 on 5 matching bases. Germline CDR1 reads MDHEN; CDR2 reads SYDVKM. Between the trimmed V and J ends, which lost 6 bases and 4 bases, there was a span of 13 bases. The length of the CDR3 is 15 residues. The CDR3 loop reads CASRTLTVGANVLTF. As DNA, the CDR3 is TGTGCCAGCAGAACCTTGACAGTGGGGGCCAACGTCCTGACTTTC. Full variable domain (outside the CDR3, taken from reference TRBV28 and TRBJ2-6): DVKVTQSSRYLVKRTGEKVFLECVQDMDHENMFWYRQDPGLGLRLIYFSYDVKMKEKGDIPEGYSVSREKKERFSLILESASTNQTSMYLCASRTLTVGANVLTFGAGSRLTVL.

The V call is TRBV7-9, the J call TRBJ2-1, with 7 bases matching TRBD2. V shed 5 bases, J shed 7 bases, and the junction held 11 bases outside the gene matches. From germline, CDR1 is SEHNR and CDR2 FQNEAQ (reference sequence). The CDR3 is 15 amino acids. The CDR3: CASSVSGLGNNEQFF. DNA of the CDR3: TGTGCCAGCAGCGTCTCAGGACTAGGCAATAATGAGCAGTTCTTC.

This chain connects TRBV2 to TRBJ1-5; maybe TRBD1 (5 bases). The V end lost 1 base, the J end lost 4 bases, and 11 bases lay between the germline ends. From germline, CDR1 is SNHLY and CDR2 FYNNEI. This CDR3 spans 15 amino acids. Written as DNA, the CDR3 is TGTGCCAGCAGTGAAGGAGGCAGGGCGAATCAGCCCCAGCATTTT. Translating it yields CASSEGGRANQPQHF.

The V gene is TRBV19, the J gene TRBJ1-5, with D unresolved. Deletions cut 3 bases from V and 4 bases from J, with 7 bases between. The CDR3 sequence is 13 residues long. Germline V gene data show CDR1 as LNHDA and CDR2 as SQIVND (reference sequence). The CDR3 nucleotides read TGTGCCAGTAGTATTATGGTAAATCAGCCCCAGCATTTT. Amino acids: CASSIMVNQPQHF.

The V call is TRBV7-8, the J call TRBJ2-3; TRBD2 might be the D (5 bases). Per germline, CDR1 SGHVS and CDR2 FQNEAQ. V lost 11 bases, J lost 5 bases, and 20 bases lay in between. CDR3 length: 14 residues. CDR3 sequence reads: CAERRVSVKDTQYF. CDR3 nucleotide sequence: TGTGCCGAGAGGCGGGTATCGGTGAAAGATACGCAGTATTTT.

This chain connects TRBV7-8 to TRBJ1-1, with D possibly matching TRBD1 (6 bases). This CDR3 is built from 14 residues. The V gene's germline CDR1 is SGHVS and CDR2 FQNEAQ. V lost 6 bases and J lost 1, with 12 bases in between. This CDR3 reads CASRSGGPNTEAFF. CDR3 DNA: TGTGCCAGCAGGTCGGGGGGGCCGAACACTGAAGCTTTCTTT.